This T cell receptor (beta chain) came from a study of blood T cells in healthy people across ages. CDR3 size: 14 residues. Trimming stripped 0 bases from V and 4 bases from J, with 8 bases between. CDR1 and CDR2 (germline): SGHRS, YFSETQ. Through a sample-barcoded 5' primer and a J-beta primer mix, a second PCR was run for about 6 to 11 cycles. One entry per CDR3 protein results from TCRdb running MiXCR on the 5' RACE reads. The table shows 1,800,000 or so distinct CDR3 sequences, with roughly two fifths occurring only once. The receptor was isolated from a human donor in good health. The sequencing input was blood. The chain recombines TRBV5-1 with TRBJ2-1; D is uncertain. The chain's CDR3 is CASSLELRYNEQFF. In nucleotides, the CDR3 is TGCGCCAGCAGCTTGGAGTTGCGGTACAATGAGCAGTTCTTC.